What follows are 28 T cell receptor beta chains derived from one specimen sequenced in a study of OX40 agonist ivuxolimab in advanced cancers. The library relied on the immunoSEQ multiplex PCR assay. TCRdb mirrors the immuneACCESS table, restricted to in-frame sequences. Some clones are absent from its copies; in checked studies, under half trace to an unresolved V gene, and the reason for the others is unknown. The sample data list about 15,000 clones, and over 75% of these were observed just once. The top ten constitute 29% of the sample. The sequenced sample was CD4+ or CD8+ T cells sorted from blood, obtained in a trial of the OX40 agonist ivuxolimab. Source of these receptors: an adult with an advanced solid tumor such as melanoma, head and neck, liver or kidney cancer.

This clone showed up just a few times. The chain combines TRBV19 with TRBJ2-1; possibly TRBD2 for D (6 bases). CDR3 length: 12 amino acids. Per the germline V gene, CDR1 is LNHDA and CDR2 is SQIVND (reference sequence). The germline V and J ends were trimmed by 3 bases and 13 bases, with 13 bases remaining between them. CDR3 protein: CASSMGRDFQFF. Here the CDR3 DNA reads TGTGCCAGTAGTATGGGTAGGGACTTCCAGTTCTTC.

This clone is judged medium-sized. The V gene is TRBV5-4, the J gene TRBJ2-2; TRBD2 might be the D (6 bases). V shed 4 bases and J shed 3 bases, with 13 bases lying between them. The length of the CDR3 is 15 residues. Germline V gives CDR1 SGHNT, CDR2 YYREEE (reference sequence). CDR3 coding DNA: TGTGCCAGCAGCCCCGGAGGGAGCTACACCGGGGAGCTGTTTTTT. Its protein is CASSPGGSYTGELFF.

The chain combines TRBV7-2 with TRBJ1-2; D remains ambiguous. V was clipped by 4 bases and J by 8 bases, with 14 bases between them. This CDR3 has 13 amino acids. CDR1 SGHTA and CDR2 FQGNSA come from the germline V gene. CDR3 region: CASSYTVVLGYTF. CDR3 sequence (DNA): TGTGCCAGCAGCTATACGGTGGTATTGGGCTACACCTTC.

This clone came up once. The rearrangement joins TRBV5-6 to TRBJ1-5, with TRBD1 as a possible D gene (5 bases). The CDR3 length is 13 residues. V dropped 2 bases and J dropped 7 bases, with 10 bases sitting between them. The germline V gene has CDR1 SGHDT and CDR2 YYEEEE. The CDR3 nucleotides are TGTGCCAGCAGCTTCGCGGGGGACCAGCCCCAGCATTTT. It codes for CASSFAGDQPQHF.

The gene calls are TRBV28 and TRBJ2-3; tentative D call: TRBD1 (6 bases). There are 20 residues in the CDR3. Germline values: CDR1 MDHEN, CDR2 SYDVKM. Deletions cut 6 bases from V and 2 bases from J, with 30 bases between. In DNA, the CDR3 is TGTGCCAGCAGATTTGGACCCCTGAGTATTGGGGGCCACCTCACAGATACGCAGTATTTT. Translating it yields CASRFGPLSIGGHLTDTQYF.

The V call is TRBV15, the J call TRBJ2-2; a weak D match, TRBD1 (7 bases). This CDR3 has 17 residues. The V gene lost 5 bases and the J gene lost 1 base, with 17 bases spanning the gap. Germline lookup yields CDR1 LNHNV and CDR2 YYDKDF (reference sequence). CDR3 nucleotides: TGTGCCACCAGCCCCCTGCAGGGGGGTTTGAACACCGGGGAGCTGTTTTTT. Residues: CATSPLQGGLNTGELFF.

The rearrangement links TRBV11-2 to TRBJ2-1; 8 bases are a match to TRBD2. Losses at the gene ends were 3 bases for V and 8 bases for J; bases not matched to a gene: 9. This CDR3 is built from 15 residues. CDR1 and CDR2 (germline): SGHAT, FQNNGV. CDR3 in amino acids: CASSFVAGLGDEQFF. As DNA, the CDR3 is TGTGCCAGCAGCTTCGTAGCGGGGTTAGGGGATGAGCAGTTCTTC. The full variable domain, in which reference TRBV11-2 and TRBJ2-1 provide the parts outside the CDR3, is EAGVAQSPRYKIIEKRQSVAFWCNPISGHATLYWYQQILGQGPKLLIQFQNNGVVDDSQLPKDRFSAERLKGVDSTLKIQPAKLEDSAVYLCASSFVAGLGDEQFFGPGTRLTVL.

The chain joins TRBV7-2 to TRBJ1-1; no definite D call. Germline-derived CDR1 and CDR2 are SGHTA and FQGNSA. CDR3 size: 12 residues. Trimming stripped 5 bases from V and 3 bases from J, with 7 bases between. The chain's CDR3 is CASSLTDTEAFF. The CDR3 bases are TGTGCCAGCAGCCTTACGGACACTGAAGCTTTCTTT.

The rearrangement uses TRBV19 and TRBJ2-6; D not certain. Per germline, CDR1 LNHDA and CDR2 SQIVND (reference sequence). V was shortened by 3 bases and J by 2 bases, with 17 bases between the two germline ends. This CDR3 region has 18 residues. This chain's CDR3 is CASSIQENSATGANVLTF. The DNA of the CDR3 is TGTGCCAGTAGTATTCAAGAGAACTCGGCCACTGGGGCCAACGTCCTGACTTTC. Full variable domain (remainder filled in from reference TRBV19 and TRBJ2-6): DGGITQSPKYLFRKEGQNVTLSCEQNLNHDAMYWYRQDPGQGLRLIYYSQIVNDFQKGDIAEGYSVSREKKESFPLTVTSAQKNPTAFYLCASSIQENSATGANVLTFGAGSRLTVL.

This chain connects TRBV5-5 to TRBJ2-7; 15 bases are a match to TRBD2. The CDR3 runs 19 residues. V was clipped by 3 bases and J by 4 bases; unmatched bases: 14. Germline-derived CDR1 and CDR2 are SGHKS and YYEKEE (reference sequence). CDR3 coding DNA: TGTGCCAGCAGCTATCGAGGACTAGCGGGAGGGCCTTATTCGTACGAGCAGTACTTC. This translates into CASSYRGLAGGPYSYEQYF.

This chain links TRBV19 with TRBJ2-3; D uncertain. The germline gives CDR1 LNHDA, CDR2 SQIVND (reference sequence). Trimming pared 3 bases from V and 0 bases from J, leaving 10 bases between. The CDR3 is made up of 15 amino acids. The CDR3 coding sequence is TGTGCCAGTAGTATCCAGTCGTCTAGCACAGATACGCAGTATTTT. This codes for CASSIQSSSTDTQYF.

J is TRBJ2-1 and V is TRBV13; TRBD2 aligns across 7 bases. The CDR3 covers 16 residues. V shed 3 bases and J 8 bases; nucleotides not matched to a gene: 13. Germline V gene sequence: CDR1 PRHDT, CDR2 FYEKMQ (reference sequence). The DNA of the CDR3 is TGTGCCAGCAGCTTTCGGAGGACTAGGGGCTTGGATGAGCAGTTCTTC. This translates into CASSFRRTRGLDEQFF. Together with reference TRBV13 and TRBJ2-1, the CDR3 gives the full variable domain: AAGVIQSPRHLIKEKRETATLKCYPIPRHDTVYWYQQGPGQDPQFLISFYEKMQSDKGSIPDRFSAQQFSDYHSELNMSSLELGDSALYFCASSFRRTRGLDEQFFGPGTRLTVL.

The V call is TRBV9, the J call TRBJ2-1; 14 bases map to TRBD2. Trimming cost V 7 bases and J 7 bases; bases outside gene matches: 4. CDR1 and CDR2 (germline): SGDLS, YYNGEE. This CDR3 region has 14 residues. CDR3 in DNA: TGTGCCAGCGGCGGGACTAGCGGGAGTAATGAGCAGTTCTTC. The encoded protein is CASGGTSGSNEQFF.

The gene calls are TRBV29-1 and TRBJ1-3; D not resolved. Germline V gene sequence: CDR1 SQVTM, CDR2 ANQGSEA. V shed 4 bases and J shed 0 bases, with 10 bases lying between them. This CDR3 spans 14 amino acids. The CDR3: CSVVLAGSGNTIYF. DNA for the CDR3: TGCAGCGTTGTTCTTGCAGGCTCTGGAAACACCATATATTTT.

This clone was seen a few times. This chain joins TRBV29-1 and TRBJ2-5; possibly TRBD2 for D (6 bases). CDR3 length: 12 amino acids. Looked up from germline, CDR1 is SQVTM and CDR2 is ANQGSEA. V was pared by 5 bases and J by 7 bases, with 14 bases between. The CDR3 nucleotides are TGCAGCGTTCCTCCGGGAGACGGGACCCAGTACTTC. Translation: CSVPPGDGTQYF.

The chain is built from TRBV7-7 and TRBJ2-1; D may be TRBD1 or TRBD2 (5 bases each). The germline V gene has CDR1 SSHAT and CDR2 FNYEAQ (reference sequence). CDR3 length: 14 residues. Between the trimmed V and J ends, which lost 1 base and 9 bases, there was a span of 13 bases. CDR3: CASSLVPGAGEQFF. The CDR3 coding sequence is TGTGCCAGCAGCTTAGTTCCTGGGGCGGGTGAGCAGTTCTTC.

This sequence joins TRBV7-9 and TRBJ1-5, with unresolved D. Between the trimmed V and J ends, which lost 1 base and 5 bases, there was a span of 6 bases. The CDR3 is 13 amino acids. In germline, CDR1 is SEHNR, CDR2 FQNEAQ (reference sequence). This CDR3 is CASSLGVDQPQHF. CDR3 DNA sequence: TGTGCCAGCAGCTTAGGGGTGGATCAGCCCCAGCATTTT.

The rearrangement joins TRBV5-5 to TRBJ2-7; TRBD2 is a possible D gene (6 bases). The germline gives CDR1 SGHKS, CDR2 YYEKEE (reference sequence). The CDR3 has 13 residues. Trimming shortened V by 1 base and J by 3 bases, and 8 bases separated the two germline ends. CDR3 sequence: CASSLRGFYEQYF. In DNA form, the CDR3 reads TGTGCCAGCAGCTTGCGGGGGTTCTACGAGCAGTACTTC.

The rearrangement links TRBV6-5 to TRBJ2-7; a possible D gene is TRBD1 (5 bases). The CDR3 has 13 amino acids. V was shortened by 6 bases and J by 4 bases, with 13 bases between the two germline ends. The germline gives CDR1 MNHEY, CDR2 SVGAGI. CDR3 nucleotides: TGTGCCAGCAGAGGGGCCCCTGTGTACGAGCAGTACTTC. It yields the protein CASRGAPVYEQYF.

This sequence joins TRBV5-1 and TRBJ1-1; no definite D call. CDR3 length: 13 residues. The V gene's germline CDR1 is SGHRS and CDR2 YFSETQ. The ends were cut back, 0 bases at V and 4 bases at J, with 7 bases in the middle. CDR3 DNA sequence: TGCGCCAGCAGCTTGGGTTCCCCCACTGAAGCTTTCTTT. Amino acids: CASSLGSPTEAFF.

The CDR3 sequence: CASSVTGENIQYF. The CDR3 coding sequence is TGTGCCAGCAGCGTGACAGGGGAAAACATTCAGTACTTC. The V gene is TRBV9, the J gene TRBJ2-4, with 8 bases matching TRBD1. Germline values: CDR1 SGDLS, CDR2 YYNGEE. The CDR3 is 13 amino acids. The V and J ends lost 2 bases and 5 bases, in that order; junction bases with no gene match: 0.

V and J are TRBV19 and TRBJ2-3; 12 bases match TRBD2. The CDR3 loop spans 18 amino acids. Germline values: CDR1 LNHDA, CDR2 SQIVND (reference sequence). The trim removed 3 bases at V and 4 bases at J, leaving 11 bases unmatched. This CDR3 is CASSIFGTSGPIPDTQYF. CDR3 nucleotides: TGTGCCAGTAGTATCTTTGGGACTAGCGGGCCAATCCCAGATACGCAGTATTTT.

There are a few counts of this clone. V is TRBV9 and J is TRBJ2-7; D remains unclear. Germline assignment: CDR1 SGDLS and CDR2 YYNGEE. V lost 3 bases and J lost 5, with 12 bases in between. There are 13 residues in the CDR3. In DNA form, the CDR3 reads TGTGCCAGCAGCGGACGGAGTAAGGACGAGCAGTACTTC. Protein product: CASSGRSKDEQYF.

This sequence joins TRBV27 and TRBJ2-1; the D is unclear. V lost 0 bases and J lost 7, with 7 bases in between. In germline, CDR1 is MNHEY, CDR2 SMNVEV (reference sequence). The CDR3 has 13 residues. The CDR3 DNA reads as TGTGCCAGCAGTTTATCCAGGCGGAATGAGCAGTTCTTC. It codes for CASSLSRRNEQFF.

The DNA of the CDR3 is TGTGCCAGCGGATGGTGCACCGGGGAGCTGTTTTTT. Translated: CASGWCTGELFF. The V gene is TRBV5-3, the J gene TRBJ2-2, with unresolved D. TRBV5-3 is placed among ORFs of uncertain function. The V and J ends lost 8 bases and 4 bases respectively, with 9 bases between them. The CDR3 is made up of 12 amino acids.

V usage is TRBV10-1 and J usage is TRBJ2-7; the D gene is possibly TRBD2 (7 bases). Trimming stripped 5 bases from V and 7 bases from J, with 21 bases between. The germline CDR1 and CDR2 sequences are WNHNN and SYGVQD (reference sequence). The CDR3 runs 15 residues. The CDR3 region is CASSPRGAGFWEQYF. In DNA, the CDR3 is TGCGCCAGCAGTCCCCGGGGGGCTGGCTTTTGGGAGCAGTACTTC.

The gene calls are TRBV9 and TRBJ2-2, with 8 positions matching TRBD2. V dropped 0 bases and J dropped 3; count of bases not matched to a gene: 13. The V gene's germline CDR1 is SGDLS and CDR2 YYNGEE. CDR3 length: 19 amino acids. CDR3 DNA: TGTGCCAGCAGCGTAGGCAGCGGGAGCTCTGTATTGGACACCGGGGAGCTGTTTTTT. It is translated as CASSVGSGSSVLDTGELFF. Variable domain in full (rest from reference TRBV9 and TRBJ2-2): DSGVTQTPKHLITATGQRVTLRCSPRSGDLSVYWYQQSLDQGLQFLIQYYNGEERAKGNILERFSAQQFPDLHSELNLSSLELGDSALYFCASSVGSGSSVLDTGELFFGEGSRLTVL.

The V call is TRBV7-9, the J call TRBJ1-5, with D possibly matching TRBD1 (5 bases). The ends were cut back, 6 bases at V and 0 bases at J, with 9 bases in the middle. In germline, CDR1 is SEHNR, CDR2 FQNEAQ (reference sequence). The CDR3 spans 14 residues. Written as DNA, the CDR3 is TGTGCCAGCAGAAAGACAGATAGCAATCAGCCCCAGCATTTT. Translating it yields CASRKTDSNQPQHF.